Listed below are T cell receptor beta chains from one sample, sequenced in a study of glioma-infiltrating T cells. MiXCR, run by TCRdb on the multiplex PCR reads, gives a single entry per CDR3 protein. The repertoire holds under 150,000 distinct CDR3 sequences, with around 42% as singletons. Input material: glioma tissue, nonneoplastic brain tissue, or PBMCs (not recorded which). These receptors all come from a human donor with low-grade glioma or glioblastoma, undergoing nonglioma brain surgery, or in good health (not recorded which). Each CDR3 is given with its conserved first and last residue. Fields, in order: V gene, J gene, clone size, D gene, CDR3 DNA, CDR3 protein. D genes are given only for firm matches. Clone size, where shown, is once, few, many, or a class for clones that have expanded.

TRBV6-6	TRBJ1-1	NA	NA	TGTGCCAGCAGTTACTCTACGGATAGGGTGAACACTGAAGCTTTCTTT	CASSYSTDRVNTEAFF
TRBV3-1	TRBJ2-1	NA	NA	TGTGCCAGCAGCACGGGACGATTCGATGAGCAGTTCTTC	CASSTGRFDEQFF
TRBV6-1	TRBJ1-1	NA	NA	TGTGCCAGAAAGACAGGCCAGTGGACTGAAGCTTTCTTT	CARKTGQWTEAFF
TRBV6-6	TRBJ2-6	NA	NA	TGTGCCAGAAGCCTGGAAGCTTCTGGGGCCAACGTCCTGACTTTC	CARSLEASGANVLTF
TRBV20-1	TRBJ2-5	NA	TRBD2	TGCAGTGCTAGGTCTAGCGGAAAGACCCAGTACTTC	CSARSSGKTQYF
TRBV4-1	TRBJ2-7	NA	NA	TGCGCCAGCAGCCAAGATATAACAGACTACGAGCAGTACTTC	CASSQDITDYEQYF
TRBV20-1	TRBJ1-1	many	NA	TGCAGTGCGGGAAAGGACGGAGGGTGGACTGAAGCTTTCTTT	CSAGKDGGWTEAFF
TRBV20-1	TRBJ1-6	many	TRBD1	TGCAGTGCTAGAGTTAGTTCGGGACAGGACTACTTT	CSARVSSGQDYF
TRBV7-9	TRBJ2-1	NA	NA	TGTGCCAGCAGCTTAGAGTCGGGGTACAATGAGCAGTTCTTC	CASSLESGYNEQFF
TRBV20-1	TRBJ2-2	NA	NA	TGCAGTGCTAGCCCCGGAAGCGGCTCCGTCAACGGGGAGCTGTTTTTT	CSASPGSGSVNGELFF
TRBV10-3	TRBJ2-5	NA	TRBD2	TGTGCCATCAGTGAAATGTTAGCGGGAGAGCAGGAGACCCAGTACTTC	CAISEMLAGEQETQYF
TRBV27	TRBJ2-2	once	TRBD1	TGTGCCAGCAGTTTGTGGGACAGCGGGGAGCTGTTTTTT	CASSLWDSGELFF
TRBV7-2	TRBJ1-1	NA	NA	TGTGCCAGCAGCTTAGCAGCAACCATGAACACTGAAGCTTTCTTT	CASSLAATMNTEAFF
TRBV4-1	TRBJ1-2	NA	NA	TGCGCCAGCAGCCAAGGGAGGTCACCATTCAATGGCTACACCTTC	CASSQGRSPFNGYTF
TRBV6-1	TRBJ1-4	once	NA	TGTGCCAGCAGCTACAAACCCTGGTTTGGTGAAAAACTGTTTTTT	CASSYKPWFGEKLFF
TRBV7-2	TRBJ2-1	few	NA	TGTGCCAGCAGCTTTCAGTTAGCAGGCAATGAGCAGTTCTTC	CASSFQLAGNEQFF
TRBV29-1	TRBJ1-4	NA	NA	TGCAGCGTTGCCCCCGAAGGTGTCGGTGAAAAACTGTTTTTT	CSVAPEGVGEKLFF
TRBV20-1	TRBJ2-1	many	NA	TGCAGTGCTACGACAGGGCGGGAATATTCCTACAATGAGCAGTTCTTC	CSATTGREYSYNEQFF
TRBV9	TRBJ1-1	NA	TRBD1	TGTGCCAGCAGCGAACAGGGGGCGATGAACACTGAAGCTTTCTTT	CASSEQGAMNTEAFF
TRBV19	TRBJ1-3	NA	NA	TGTGCCAGTAGTTGGGGAATTCAAGATCACGGAAACACCATATATTTT	CASSWGIQDHGNTIYF
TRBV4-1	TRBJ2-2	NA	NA	TGCGCCAGCAGCCAAGTCCCACTCCTCGGGGAGCTGTTTTTT	CASSQVPLLGELFF